This entry describes one T cell receptor beta chain. The antigen remains undetermined. The lymph nodes were axillary draining lymph nodes from breast cancer patients. This sample stems from a study of breast tumors, draining lymph nodes, adjacent tissues. General observations from the study: That most tumor T cells come from lymph nodes remained unproven. Data fit most tumor T cells coming from lymph node, expanding in tumor. Compared with basal-like, luminal-like tumors shared significantly more repertoire with nontumor tissue. Tumors had less TCR diversity than lymph nodes, more than nontumor tissue.

TCRdb used MiXCR to reprocess the multiplex PCR reads, holding one entry per CDR3 protein. The sample lists about 80,000 distinct CDR3 sequences, roughly a fifth seen once, with about 2.2% in the top ten. Germline V gene data show CDR1 as KGHSH and CDR2 as LQKENI. Trimming took off 3 bases at V and 7 bases at J, with 12 bases between the two ends. The CDR3 extends over 14 amino acids. Sequencing was performed on axillary lymph node tissue. The chain carries TRBV18 and TRBJ1-4, with D possibly matching TRBD1 (5 bases). This receptor was obtained from a female donor with breast cancer. Some clones in this sample may be carry-over from other donors' samples. The CDR3 spells CASSPEGSGEKLFF. The CDR3 nucleotides read TGTGCCAGCTCACCGGAGGGGAGTGGTGAAAAACTGTTTTTT. The whole variable domain, remainder taken from reference TRBV18 and TRBJ1-4, is NAGVMQNPRHLVRRRGQEARLRCSPMKGHSHVYWYRQLPEEGLKFMVYLQKENIIDESGMPKERFSAEFPKEGPSILRIQQVVRGDSAAYFCASSPEGSGEKLFFGSGTQLSVL.